What follows describes a single T cell receptor (beta chain). Data came from immunoSEQ multiplex PCR; TCRdb stores just in-frame clones and leaves some out. The table shows about 94,000 clones, with 85% to 90% occurring only once. From germline, CDR1 is SEHNR and CDR2 FQNEAQ (reference sequence). The CDR3 is 12 residues long. V lost 1 base to trimming and J lost 10 bases, with 10 bases between them. These data come from a study of T cell responses to AZD1222 COVID-19 vaccine. Sequenced here: peripheral blood, sampled on day 0 of AZD1222 vaccination. The clonotype originates from an adult in good health. The J gene is TRBJ1-1, the V gene TRBV7-9; D ambiguous. CDR3 residues: CASSLDWGIAFF. The CDR3 DNA reads as TGTGCCAGCAGCTTAGATTGGGGTATAGCTTTCTTT.